A single sample gave rise to the 22 T cell receptor beta chains below, sequenced in a study of T-cell memory formation after mild COVID-19. TCRdb re-derived calls from the 5' RACE reads in MiXCR, one entry per CDR3 protein. The table lists 350,000 to 500,000 distinct CDR3 sequences, about a sixth of them singletons. The sample comprised PBMCs or a T cell subset sorted from them (not recorded which). The receptors come from a man between 18 and 29 years old who had mild COVID-19 (a few samples of this study predate the infection). Cell type and time point are not known.

V usage is TRBV18 and J usage is TRBJ2-7, with D perhaps being TRBD1 or TRBD2 (7 bases each). The V gene lost 8 bases and the J gene lost 5 bases, with 19 bases spanning the gap. Germline V gene data show CDR1 as KGHSH and CDR2 as LQKENI. There are 14 residues in the CDR3. CDR3 in amino acids: CASQGGESSHEQYF. DNA for the CDR3: TGTGCCAGCCAGGGGGGGGAATCTTCCCACGAGCAGTACTTC.

The rearrangement joins TRBV5-1 to TRBJ2-7; D might be TRBD1 (5 bases). The CDR3 contains 13 residues. V gave up 2 bases and J gave up 8 bases, with 14 bases separating them. CDR1 is SGHRS and CDR2 is YFSETQ in the germline V gene. This chain's CDR3 is CASSFGQGTQQYV. The CDR3 DNA follows: TGCGCCAGCAGCTTCGGGCAGGGTACCCAGCAGTACGTC.

This clonotype was counted only a few times. The V call is TRBV11-2, the J call TRBJ2-7; D ambiguous. This CDR3 region has 14 residues. CDR1 and CDR2 (germline): SGHAT, FQNNGV. Trimming took 1 base from V and 4 from J, leaving 11 bases between them. CDR3 amino acids: CASSLVGPGYEQYV. Here the CDR3 DNA reads TGTGCCAGCAGCTTAGTGGGTCCCGGGTACGAGCAGTACGTC.

This clonotype has only a few counts. The V and J genes are TRBV20-1 and TRBJ2-7; TRBD2 aligns across 14 bases. V trimming: 6 bases; J trimming: 0 bases; junction bases outside the gene matches: 4. This CDR3 contains 15 residues. CDR1 and CDR2 (germline): DFQATT, SNEGSKA (reference sequence). CDR3 bases: TGCAGTGCCAGGACTAGCGGGGGGAGCTCCTACGAGCAGTACTTC. This sequence encodes CSARTSGGSSYEQYF.

This rearrangement joins TRBV6-2 or TRBV6-3 to TRBJ1-2; no firm D call. The CDR3 is 13 residues long. Germline V lookup: CDR1 MNHEY, CDR2 SVGEGT. V was shortened by 8 bases and J by 5 bases, with 15 bases between the two germline ends. CDR3 loop: CASEDSAGYGYTF. The CDR3 nucleotides are TGTGCCAGCGAGGACTCAGCCGGGTATGGCTACACCTTC.

The rearrangement links TRBV7-3 to TRBJ2-3; D not resolved. Germline V gene sequence: CDR1 SGHTA, CDR2 FQGTGA. The V gene lost 1 base and the J gene lost 2 bases, with 16 bases spanning the gap. This CDR3 region has 17 residues. The CDR3 sequence is CASSLSSVGRVTDTQYF. The CDR3 DNA is TGTGCCAGCAGCTTAAGCTCCGTCGGACGGGTCACAGATACGCAGTATTTT.

The chain recombines TRBV5-4 with TRBJ1-3; TRBD1 is a possible D gene (5 bases). This CDR3 has 17 residues. Between the trimmed V and J ends, which lost 1 base and 3 bases, there was a span of 17 bases. Germline V CDR1 and CDR2: SGHNT, YYREEE (reference sequence). As DNA, the CDR3 is TGTGCCAGCAGCTTGTTGCCAGGGCCCTTCGGTGGAAACACCATATATTTT. Encoded protein: CASSLLPGPFGGNTIYF.

V gene TRBV4-1 combines with J gene TRBJ1-3; no firm D call. CDR3 length equals 15 residues. V gave up 1 base and J gave up 1 base, with 8 bases separating them. CDR1 MGHRA and CDR2 YSYEKL come from the germline V gene. The CDR3 sequence: CASSQVRSSGNTIYF. The CDR3 nucleotides are TGCGCCAGCAGCCAAGTCCGGTCATCTGGAAACACCATATATTTT.

This clonotype occurred a few times. The gene calls are TRBV3-1 and TRBJ1-2; no definite D call. Trimming took off 0 bases at V and 3 bases at J, with 8 bases between the two ends. This CDR3 is built from 14 residues. The germline gives CDR1 LGHDT, CDR2 YNNKEL (reference sequence). The CDR3 DNA reads as TGTGCCAGCAGCCAAGAGTACATTCACTATGGCTACACCTTC. This gives the protein CASSQEYIHYGYTF. Drawing the rest from reference TRBV3-1 and TRBJ1-2, the complete variable domain is DTAVSQTPKYLVTQMGNDKSIKCEQNLGHDTMYWYKQDSKKFLKIMFSYNNKELIINETVPNRFSPKSPDKAHLNLHINSLELGDSAVYFCASSQEYIHYGYTFGSGTRLTVV.

The chain employs TRBV5-1 and TRBJ2-7; 10 bases map to TRBD1. J lost 3 bases, V lost 0 bases, and 3 bases had no gene match. The CDR3 is 15 residues long. CDR1 and CDR2 (germline): SGHRS, YFSETQ. The CDR3 DNA is TGCGCCAGCAGCTTGGTGGGGACAGGGGACTACGAGCAGTACGTC. Its protein product is CASSLVGTGDYEQYV.

This clonotype was counted between two and nine times. V gene TRBV7-3 combines with J gene TRBJ2-1; tentatively, D is TRBD2 (6 bases). V lost 0 bases and J lost 2, with 11 bases in between. The CDR3 has 16 residues. CDR1 and CDR2 (germline): SGHTA, FQGTGA. The CDR3 sequence is CASSLTAGEAYNEQFF. The CDR3 nucleotides are TGTGCCAGCAGCTTAACAGCCGGGGAGGCCTACAATGAGCAGTTCTTC.

CDR3 protein: CASTLSGVWSYNEQFF. The DNA for the CDR3 is TGTGCCAGCACCCTTTCAGGGGTTTGGTCCTACAATGAGCAGTTCTTC. The gene calls are TRBV11-1 and TRBJ2-1; TRBD1 is a possible D gene (6 bases). This CDR3 is built from 16 residues. Germline V lookup: CDR1 SGHAT, CDR2 FQDESV (reference sequence). Trimming left V 7 bases short and J 1 base short, with 17 bases between.

This clonotype was seen a handful of times. The rearrangement uses TRBV4-3 and TRBJ2-3, with TRBD2 matching over 8 bases. With V trimmed by 1 base and J by 6 bases, 6 bases remained unmatched. Germline CDR1 LGHNA, CDR2 YSLEER. The CDR3 consists of 15 residues. This chain's CDR3 is CASSQVGGGWDTQYF. The CDR3 DNA sequence: TGCGCCAGCAGCCAAGTCGGGGGGGGCTGGGATACGCAGTATTTT.

This clonotype was counted once. The chain employs TRBV7-3 and TRBJ2-3; D is possibly TRBD2 (6 bases). V was clipped by 8 bases and J by 2 bases, with 17 bases between them. Germline loops: CDR1 SGHTA, CDR2 FQGTGA. CDR3 length equals 15 residues. This CDR3 is CASAEGREPTDTQYF. CDR3 nucleotide sequence: TGTGCCAGCGCGGAGGGTAGGGAACCCACAGATACGCAGTATTTT.

V and J are TRBV6-5 and TRBJ2-7; 7 nucleotides match TRBD1. Per germline, CDR1 MNHEY and CDR2 SVGAGI. The V and J ends lost 0 bases and 4 bases, in that order; junction bases with no gene match: 6. The length of the CDR3 is 15 residues. The CDR3 here is CASSYSGTDYYEQYF. As DNA, the CDR3 is TGTGCCAGCAGTTACTCCGGGACAGATTATTACGAGCAGTACTTC.

This clonotype was recorded a few times. This rearrangement joins TRBV5-1 to TRBJ1-4, with 9 positions matching TRBD1. J lost 8 bases, V lost 4 bases, and 6 bases had no gene match. Germline values: CDR1 SGHRS, CDR2 YFSETQ. The CDR3 runs 14 residues. For the CDR3, the DNA is TGCGCCAGCAGCATGGGACAGGGCGAGGAAAAACTGTTTTTT. The encoded protein is CASSMGQGEEKLFF. Full variable domain (remainder filled in from reference TRBV5-1 and TRBJ1-4): KAGVTQTPRYLIKTRGQQVTLSCSPISGHRSVSWYQQTPGQGLQFLFEYFSETQRNKGNFPGRFSGRQFSNSRSEMNVSTLELGDSALYLCASSMGQGEEKLFFGSGTQLSVL.

CDR3 sequence: CASSFYKMTSVGADPEQFF. CDR3 DNA sequence: TGTGCCAGCAGCTTCTATAAGATGACTAGCGTGGGGGCGGATCCTGAGCAGTTCTTC. The V call is TRBV7-3, the J call TRBJ2-1; TRBD2 matches 8 bases. V lost 3 bases, J lost 9 bases, and 22 bases stayed unmatched. The CDR3 loop spans 19 amino acids. Germline CDR1 is SGHTA and CDR2 is FQGTGA.

The chain is built from TRBV12-3 or TRBV12-4 and TRBJ1-3; D is undetermined. Trimming pared 6 bases from V and 8 bases from J, leaving 20 bases between. CDR3 length: 15 residues. CDR3 loop: CASSSTEFYGDTIYF. In nucleotides, the CDR3 is TGTGCCAGCAGCTCCACAGAGTTTTACGGTGACACCATATATTTT.

The chain carries TRBV5-1 and TRBJ2-6; 8 bases line up with TRBD1. V lost 4 bases to trimming and J lost 0 bases; unmatched junction nucleotides: 6. This CDR3 comprises 17 residues. Germline V gene data show CDR1 as SGHRS and CDR2 as YFSETQ. CDR3 sequence reads: CASSEQGASSGANVLTF. In DNA, the CDR3 is TGCGCCAGCAGCGAGCAGGGGGCAAGCTCTGGGGCCAACGTCCTGACTTTC.

The chain combines TRBV20-1 with TRBJ1-1; D perhaps matches TRBD1 (5 bases). V was cut by 3 bases and J by 3 bases, with 11 bases left in between. Germline V CDR1 and CDR2: DFQATT, SNEGSKA (reference sequence). The CDR3 runs 13 residues. This chain's CDR3 is CSASKGLDTEAFF. For the CDR3, the DNA is TGCAGTGCTAGTAAGGGGCTTGACACTGAAGCTTTCTTT.

The chain is built from TRBV11-2 and TRBJ2-1, with D possibly matching TRBD2 (6 bases). This CDR3 is 15 amino acids long. Germline V lookup: CDR1 SGHAT, CDR2 FQNNGV. V was shortened by 3 bases and J by 2 bases, with 11 bases between the two germline ends. The CDR3 protein is CASSFAGTTYNEQFF. The CDR3 DNA sequence: TGTGCCAGCAGCTTTGCGGGGACCACCTACAATGAGCAGTTCTTC.

This chain uses TRBV11-3 with TRBJ2-3, with TRBD2 identical over 10 bases. CDR1 is SGHNT, CDR2 YENEEA, per germline. V gave up 4 bases and J gave up 5 bases; unmatched junction bases: 9. The CDR3 is 16 amino acids. The CDR3 coding sequence is TGTGCCAGCAGCTCACGTAGCGGGGGGTTTGGAGATACGCAGTATTTT. As protein: CASSSRSGGFGDTQYF.